These T cell receptor beta chains were read from a single sample in a study of shared clonotypes between healthy human individuals. Some clones are missing from TCRdb's copy, which holds only in-frame ones; the method was immunoSEQ multiplex PCR. The table has 1.5 million to 2.5 million clones, roughly 94% seen once. Sequenced sample: naive CD8+ T cells sorted from blood. Source of these receptors: a man between 18 and 29 years old in good health. Each CDR3 is given with its conserved first and last residue. A D gene is named only where the DNA matches it firmly. Expanded clones are given a class, and other clones once, few, many or no size at all.

V	J	size	D	CDR3	DNA
TRBV28	TRBJ2-5	.	.	CASSYRAETQYF	TGTGCCAGCAGTTATCGGGCGGAGACCCAGTACTTC
TRBV19	TRBJ2-1	.	.	CASSIEAFSSYNEQFF	TGTGCCAGTAGTATAGAGGCCTTTAGCTCCTACAATGAGCAGTTCTTC
TRBV2	TRBJ1-4	.	.	CASSARTYNDEKLFF	TGTGCCAGCAGTGCAAGGACCTACAATGATGAAAAACTGTTTTTT
TRBV11-2	TRBJ2-2	once	.	CASSFLGGTGELFF	TGTGCCAGCAGCTTTTTAGGGGGCACCGGGGAGCTGTTTTTT
TRBV27	TRBJ2-3	.	TRBD2	CASSSSSGYTDTQYF	TGTGCCAGCAGTTCTTCTAGCGGATACACAGATACGCAGTATTTT
TRBV5-4	TRBJ1-3	.	TRBD1	CASSKGQGGGNTIYF	TGTGCCAGCAGCAAAGGACAGGGCGGCGGAAACACCATATATTTT
TRBV9	TRBJ2-7	.	.	CASSVNPSAGGYEQYF	TGTGCCAGCAGCGTTAATCCCTCGGCGGGTGGCTACGAGCAGTACTTC
TRBV7-9	TRBJ2-5	.	TRBD1	CASSELGQGPQETQYF	TGTGCCAGCAGCGAGCTCGGACAGGGCCCTCAAGAGACCCAGTACTTC
TRBV11-2	TRBJ2-7	.	.	CASSLDATLREQYF	TGTGCCAGCAGCTTAGACGCCACCTTAAGGGAGCAGTACTTC
TRBV4-1	TRBJ1-2	.	.	CASSQAPRGGVLGYGYTF	TGCGCCAGCAGCCAAGCCCCGCGGGGGGGAGTATTGGGCTATGGCTACACCTTC
TRBV13	TRBJ2-2	.	.	CASSGTRDGDTGELFF	TGTGCCAGCAGCGGGACCCGGGACGGAGACACCGGGGAGCTGTTTTTT
TRBV7-2	TRBJ2-3	.	.	CASSLPGRWQYF	TGTGCCAGCAGCTTACCGGGCAGGTGGCAGTATTTT
TRBV7-8	TRBJ2-2	.	.	CASSYYAYGGNTGELFF	TGTGCCAGCAGCTACTACGCTTACGGGGGTAACACCGGGGAGCTGTTTTTT
TRBV11-2	TRBJ2-3	.	.	CASSLYVGTDTQYF	TGTGCCAGCAGCTTGTACGTCGGAACAGATACGCAGTATTTT
TRBV6-5	TRBJ2-2	.	TRBD1	CASSYWQGATGELFF	TGTGCCAGCAGTTACTGGCAGGGGGCTACCGGGGAGCTGTTTTTT
TRBV4-1	TRBJ2-1	.	TRBD2	CASSQRGPGTSFLDEQFF	TGCGCCAGCAGCCAGAGGGGACCCGGGACTAGTTTCCTCGATGAGCAGTTCTTC
TRBV11-2	TRBJ2-3	.	.	CASSSGRISTDTQYF	TGTGCCAGCAGCTCAGGACGCATTAGCACAGATACGCAGTATTTT
TRBV25-1	TRBJ1-5	.	.	CASSGRGNQPQHF	TGTGCCAGCAGTGGGAGGGGCAATCAGCCCCAGCATTTT
TRBV11-1	TRBJ2-1	.	.	CASSLVATYNEQFF	TGTGCCAGCAGCTTGGTGGCTACCTACAATGAGCAGTTCTTC
TRBV4-3	TRBJ2-2	few	TRBD1	CASSPGQGIGELFF	TGCGCCAGCAGCCCAGGACAGGGGATCGGGGAGCTGTTTTTT
TRBV2	TRBJ1-2	.	.	CASSEVLDHRLGYTF	TGTGCCAGCAGTGAAGTTCTCGACCATCGTCTGGGCTACACCTTC
TRBV11-2	TRBJ2-5	.	.	CAGSLEWQGQETQYF	TGTGCCGGCAGCTTAGAGTGGCAGGGACAAGAGACCCAGTACTTC